This TCR beta chain derives from a study of OX40 agonist ivuxolimab in advanced cancers. The CDR3 extends over 14 amino acids. Losses at the gene ends were 2 bases for V and 2 bases for J; bases not matched to a gene: 2. Per the germline V gene, CDR1 is MNHNY and CDR2 is SVGAGI (reference sequence). Clones were sequenced by immunoSEQ multiplex PCR, and TCRdb holds only the in-frame ones, with some missing. The sample lists about 36,000 clones, around 77% occurring once. The chain combines TRBV6-6 with TRBJ1-2; 7 bases map to TRBD1. The receptor comes from an adult with an advanced solid tumor such as melanoma, head and neck, liver or kidney cancer. Source: CD4+ or CD8+ T cells sorted from blood, taken in a trial of the OX40 agonist ivuxolimab. CDR3 in DNA: TGTGCCAGCAGTTACCTGGGACAGAACTATGGCTACACCTTC. Protein sequence: CASSYLGQNYGYTF.